A single sample is the source of the 27 T cell receptor beta chains below, sequenced in a study of cytomegalovirus exposure and HLA in healthy donors. A multiplex PCR was run with 60 Vbeta primers and 13 Jbeta primers. The data were produced by immunoSEQ multiplex PCR, yet TCRdb's version contains in-frame clones alone and is incomplete. Seen here are 65,000 or so clones, roughly 80% observed once, and the top ten hold 3.3%. Sequenced sample: PBMCs. The source of these receptors is a woman aged 40 to 49 in good health and CMV-seropositive.

The chain has TRBV18 and TRBJ2-6; D possibly corresponds to TRBD1 (5 bases). V was cut by 1 base and J by 1 base, with 11 bases left in between. The CDR3 is made up of 17 amino acids. The V gene's germline CDR1 is KGHSH and CDR2 LQKENI. The CDR3 region is CASSPLSRASGANVLTF. DNA for the CDR3: TGTGCCAGCTCACCACTCTCCAGGGCGTCTGGGGCCAACGTCCTGACTTTC.

The chain is built from TRBV29-1 and TRBJ2-5; possibly TRBD1 for D (5 bases). The germline CDR1 and CDR2 sequences are SQVTM and ANQGSEA. The CDR3 loop spans 11 amino acids. V was cut by 4 bases and J by 5 bases, with 8 bases left in between. The chain's CDR3 is CSVVKGETQYF. The CDR3 DNA is TGCAGCGTTGTGAAGGGGGAGACCCAGTACTTC.

This chain links TRBV30 with TRBJ1-3, with a weak D call TRBD1 (5 bases). The length of the CDR3 is 18 residues. Germline CDR1 is GTSNPN and CDR2 is SVGIG (reference sequence). V was clipped by 0 bases and J by 0 bases, with 18 bases between them. The CDR3 DNA sequence: TGTGCCTGGAGTGTACTCGGGGGGTTGGGGGGCTCTGGAAACACCATATATTTT. Its protein is CAWSVLGGLGGSGNTIYF.

The chain recombines TRBV6-5 with TRBJ1-2, with TRBD1 matching over 11 bases. V dropped 10 bases and J dropped 6; count of bases not matched to a gene: 4. CDR1 is MNHEY and CDR2 is SVGAGI in the germline V gene. The CDR3 is 12 amino acids. CDR3 in DNA: TGTGCCACCTCGGACAGGGGGCATGGCTACACCTTC. Translating it yields CATSDRGHGYTF.

On this clone: The junction and the germline gene differ at one end; a read error may be behind it. This chain uses TRBV5-4 with TRBJ2-3, with D possibly being TRBD2 (7 bases). This CDR3 is 16 amino acids long. CDR1 is SGHNT, CDR2 YYREEE, per germline (reference sequence). The CDR3 nucleotides read TGTGCCAGCAGATTGGGGGCAGCGGGGAGCACAGATACGCAGTATTTT. Its protein product is CASRLGAAGSTDTQYF.

This clone has just a few counts. V is TRBV7-2 and J is TRBJ2-3; no definite D call. The germline V gene has CDR1 SGHTA and CDR2 FQGNSA. V was clipped by 4 bases and J by 4 bases, with 9 bases between them. The CDR3 loop spans 13 amino acids. In DNA, the CDR3 is TGTGCCAGCAGCTCCCCTTTTCCAGATACGCAGTATTTT. Protein sequence: CASSSPFPDTQYF.

CDR3 residues: CASSDFPGQGTDTQYF. DNA for the CDR3: TGTGCCAGCTCAGACTTCCCGGGACAGGGGACAGATACGCAGTATTTT. The chain combines TRBV18 with TRBJ2-3; 10 positions agree with TRBD1. CDR1 is KGHSH and CDR2 is LQKENI in the germline V gene. The CDR3 is made up of 16 amino acids. With V trimmed by 5 bases and J by 3 bases, 8 bases remained unmatched.

V gene TRBV9 combines with J gene TRBJ2-3; TRBD2 agrees at 10 bases. The V segment lost 4 bases and the J segment 5 bases; nucleotides outside the gene matches: 7. Germline V CDR1 and CDR2: SGDLS, YYNGEE. This CDR3 has 15 residues. CDR3 DNA sequence: TGTGCCAGCAGCCAGCGGGGGGGCCAAGTAGATACGCAGTATTTT. Protein product: CASSQRGGQVDTQYF.

The J gene is TRBJ1-2, the V gene TRBV10-1; D gene unclear. The V gene lost 3 bases and the J gene lost 3 bases, with 17 bases spanning the gap. Germline CDR1 and CDR2: WNHNN and SYGVQD (reference sequence). The CDR3 consists of 16 residues. The CDR3 reads CASSETAGLLDYGYTF. CDR3 sequence (DNA): TGCGCCAGCAGTGAAACGGCGGGGTTGCTGGACTATGGCTACACCTTC.

V and J are TRBV20-1 and TRBJ2-1, with TRBD2 matching 8 bases. The germline V gene encodes CDR1 DFQATT and CDR2 SNEGSKA (reference sequence). The CDR3 is 11 residues long. V lost 4 bases and J lost 8; bases outside the gene matches: 1. The CDR3 here is CSATRGDEQFF. The CDR3 nucleotides read TGCAGTGCTACGCGGGGGGATGAGCAGTTCTTC.

The V and J genes are TRBV30 and TRBJ2-7; 9 positions agree with TRBD1. Germline CDR1 GTSNPN, CDR2 SVGIG (reference sequence). The trim removed 5 bases at V and 3 bases at J, leaving 2 bases unmatched. CDR3 length: 12 amino acids. The CDR3 loop is CAWGTGNYEQYF. The DNA of the CDR3 is TGTGCCTGGGGGACAGGGAACTACGAGCAGTACTTC.

This chain uses TRBV15 with TRBJ1-5; no definite D call. The germline V gene encodes CDR1 LNHNV and CDR2 YYDKDF (reference sequence). The germline V and J ends were trimmed by 0 bases and 4 bases, with 10 bases remaining between them. The CDR3 runs 15 residues. CDR3 protein: CATSRDLLQNQPQHF. CDR3 DNA sequence: TGTGCCACCAGCAGAGATCTTTTACAGAATCAGCCCCAGCATTTT.

The chain uses TRBV7-6 and TRBJ1-4; unclear D gene. The CDR3 is 15 amino acids. CDR1 and CDR2 from the germline V gene are SGHVS and FNYEAQ. The V and J ends lost 5 bases and 5 bases respectively, with 15 bases between them. CDR3 DNA sequence: TGTGCCAGCAGCGGCGCCGGACTGCTAAATGAAAAACTGTTTTTT. This codes for CASSGAGLLNEKLFF.

The chain uses TRBV7-2 and TRBJ2-7; 9 bases agree with TRBD2. The V gene's germline CDR1 is SGHTA and CDR2 FQGNSA. The CDR3 totals 16 residues. V shed 5 bases, J shed 2 bases, and the junction held 10 bases outside the gene matches. In DNA form, the CDR3 reads TGTGCCAGCAGCCAAGCGGGGGTAGCGGGGGCCTACGAGCAGTACTTC. It translates to CASSQAGVAGAYEQYF.

The chain combines TRBV9 with TRBJ2-7; D is ambiguous. Germline loops: CDR1 SGDLS, CDR2 YYNGEE. The CDR3 length is 15 residues. V gave up 0 bases and J gave up 2 bases, with 12 bases separating them. CDR3 bases: TGTGCCAGCAGCGTAGGTCGGAGAGATACCTACGAGCAGTACTTC. Protein sequence: CASSVGRRDTYEQYF.

This clone was counted once. V is TRBV5-4 and J is TRBJ2-5; the match to TRBD2 covers 12 bases. This CDR3 is 16 amino acids long. Germline-derived CDR1 and CDR2 are SGHNT and YYREEE (reference sequence). J lost 2 bases, V lost 4 bases, and 6 bases had no gene match. The CDR3 DNA sequence: TGTGCCAGCAGCCCCCGGACTAGCGGGGAGCAAGAGACCCAGTACTTC. Protein product: CASSPRTSGEQETQYF.

The chain links TRBV4-1 to TRBJ2-1, with no clear D. Germline CDR1 reads MGHRA; CDR2 reads YSYEKL. The CDR3 is 17 amino acids. V was shortened by 0 bases and J by 4 bases, with 16 bases between the two germline ends. CDR3: CASSQDHSWVGYNEQFF. CDR3 coding DNA: TGCGCCAGCAGCCAAGATCATTCTTGGGTCGGGTACAATGAGCAGTTCTTC.

The table lists this clone with a few counts. V usage is TRBV2 and J usage is TRBJ2-7; D is ambiguous. This CDR3 has 11 amino acids. The V end was cut by 7 bases, the J end by 4 bases, with 8 bases between. Germline V CDR1 and CDR2: SNHLY, FYNNEI. The CDR3 reads CASTHQYEQYF. In DNA form, the CDR3 reads TGTGCCAGCACTCACCAGTACGAGCAGTACTTC.

The V and J genes are TRBV19 and TRBJ1-5; 9 bases are shared with TRBD1. Per germline, CDR1 LNHDA and CDR2 SQIVND (reference sequence). After removal of 8 bases from V and 4 bases from J, the junction contained 9 bases not matched to a gene. The CDR3 contains 15 residues. The CDR3 DNA is TGTGCCAGTGTAAGGACAGGGGCGATGAATCAGCCCCAGCATTTT. Encoded protein: CASVRTGAMNQPQHF.

The chain's CDR3 is CAISERLGRGGVEAFF. As DNA, the CDR3 is TGTGCCATCAGTGAGAGATTGGGTCGAGGGGGGGTGGAAGCTTTCTTT. V usage is TRBV10-3 and J usage is TRBJ1-1; perhaps TRBD1 as D (6 bases). Germline CDR1 and CDR2: ENHRY and SYGVKD. The CDR3 is 16 amino acids. V lost 2 bases to trimming and J lost 8 bases, with 21 bases between them.

The rearrangement uses TRBV5-5 and TRBJ1-1; 9 positions agree with TRBD1. The CDR3 sequence is 16 residues long. CDR1 and CDR2 (germline): SGHKS, YYEKEE (reference sequence). V lost 3 bases to trimming and J lost 2 bases; unmatched junction nucleotides: 8. This chain's CDR3 is CASSWDPGQGNTEAFF. CDR3 nucleotides: TGTGCCAGCAGCTGGGACCCGGGACAGGGTAACACTGAAGCTTTCTTT.

The rearrangement links TRBV4-1 to TRBJ1-2, with 7 bases fitting TRBD1. In germline, CDR1 is MGHRA, CDR2 YSYEKL. Trimming cost V 1 base and J 7 bases; bases outside gene matches: 15. This CDR3 region has 17 residues. This CDR3 is CASSQARVQGPLSGYTF. The CDR3 region has the DNA TGCGCCAGCAGCCAAGCACGGGTACAGGGGCCCTTGAGTGGCTACACCTTC.

This clone turned up a few times. V is TRBV10-1 and J is TRBJ2-7, with 7 bases that match TRBD1. CDR1 is WNHNN and CDR2 is SYGVQD in the germline V gene (reference sequence). CDR3 length equals 12 residues. Unmatched junction bases numbered 5, after V lost 6 bases and J lost 6 bases. The CDR3 DNA sequence: TGCGCCAGCAGCCCAAACAGGGGCGAGCAGTACTTC. Its protein is CASSPNRGEQYF.

This clone has just a few counts. The J gene is TRBJ1-5, the V gene TRBV28; D is uncertain. Looked up from germline, CDR1 is MDHEN and CDR2 is SYDVKM. The V end lost 4 bases, the J end lost 9 bases, and 7 bases lay between the germline ends. This CDR3 is built from 11 residues. The CDR3 region is CASSSSRPQHF. The CDR3 DNA is TGTGCCAGCAGTTCATCGCGGCCCCAGCATTTT.

This clone was counted a few times. The chain uses TRBV19 and TRBJ2-1, with TRBD2 matching over 9 bases. Trimming took 8 bases from V and 0 from J; bases not matched to a gene: 2. CDR3 length: 14 residues. From germline, CDR1 is LNHDA and CDR2 SQIVND (reference sequence). CDR3 nucleotide sequence: TGTGCCAGTGCGGGAGGGAGCTCCTACAATGAGCAGTTCTTC. It is translated as CASAGGSSYNEQFF.

The chain carries TRBV2 and TRBJ2-7; TRBD2 might be the D (6 bases). V was clipped by 6 bases and J by 6 bases, with 12 bases between them. Looked up from germline, CDR1 is SNHLY and CDR2 is FYNNEI. This CDR3 region has 12 residues. The CDR3 loop is CASRRGVFEQYF. The DNA of the CDR3 is TGTGCCAGCAGACGCGGGGTTTTCGAGCAGTACTTC.

The chain combines TRBV5-1 with TRBJ1-2; 9 bases align to TRBD1. Germline assignment: CDR1 SGHRS and CDR2 YFSETQ. V lost 0 bases and J lost 0; bases outside the gene matches: 15. The CDR3 consists of 20 residues. The CDR3 reads CASSLGLDGTGLHTNYGYTF. CDR3 DNA sequence: TGCGCCAGCAGCTTGGGTCTGGATGGGACAGGGCTACACACTAACTATGGCTACACCTTC.